Shown below are 8 T cell receptor beta chains from a single sample sequenced in a study of shared clonotypes between healthy human individuals. The protocol was immunoSEQ multiplex PCR, while the TCRdb copy is restricted to in-frame clones and leaves out a portion. The sample includes 2 million to 2.5 million clones, over 90% of them seen just once. Sequenced material: naive CD4+ T cells from PBMCs. Sample subset: CD45RA+ positively selected. Source of these receptors: a man younger than 35 in good health. Some clones in this sample may be carry-over from other donors' samples.

The chain couples TRBV28 to TRBJ2-5; 10 bases line up with TRBD1. Germline CDR1 is MDHEN and CDR2 is SYDVKM. V lost 6 bases to trimming and J lost 4 bases; unmatched junction nucleotides: 8. The length of the CDR3 is 15 residues. This CDR3 reads CASRGGQGWLETQYF. CDR3 bases: TGTGCCAGCAGGGGGGGACAGGGGTGGTTAGAGACCCAGTACTTC.

This sequence joins TRBV19 and TRBJ2-7, with TRBD2 matching over 9 bases. V lost 5 bases and J lost 1; bases outside the gene matches: 6. The V gene's germline CDR1 is LNHDA and CDR2 SQIVND (reference sequence). The CDR3 totals 15 residues. The CDR3 sequence: CASSSQTSGSYEQYF. CDR3 DNA sequence: TGTGCCAGTAGTTCACAGACTAGCGGTTCCTACGAGCAGTACTTC.

This chain uses TRBV18 with TRBJ2-6, with TRBD1 matching over 7 bases. Germline lookup yields CDR1 KGHSH and CDR2 LQKENI. V dropped 5 bases and J dropped 0; count of bases not matched to a gene: 13. The CDR3 totals 19 residues. CDR3 bases: TGTGCCAGCTCATCGATAGGGACAGCACCTAACTCTGGGGCCAACGTCCTGACTTTC. Its translation: CASSSIGTAPNSGANVLTF.

The gene calls are TRBV7-6 and TRBJ2-7; 9 nucleotides match TRBD1. Germline CDR1 and CDR2: SGHVS and FNYEAQ. The V segment lost 5 bases and the J segment 0 bases; nucleotides outside the gene matches: 5. There are 15 residues in the CDR3. The CDR3 here is CASSPQGQGSYEQYF. The CDR3 DNA reads as TGTGCCAGCAGCCCTCAGGGACAGGGCTCCTACGAGCAGTACTTC.

The V and J genes are TRBV27 and TRBJ2-7; TRBD2 might be the D (6 bases). Trimming took off 8 bases at V and 6 bases at J, with 17 bases between the two ends. CDR3 length equals 13 residues. CDR1 and CDR2 from the germline V gene are MNHEY and SMNVEV (reference sequence). The CDR3 bases are TGTGCCAGCGGAAAGGGAGGAGTAACCGAGCAGTACTTC. Translation: CASGKGGVTEQYF.

The chain uses TRBV7-9 and TRBJ2-2; unclear D gene. V was cut by 2 bases and J by 6 bases, with 7 bases left in between. The CDR3 spans 13 residues. Germline loops: CDR1 SEHNR, CDR2 FQNEAQ (reference sequence). The CDR3 region is CASSLYDPGELFF. As DNA, the CDR3 is TGTGCCAGCAGCTTATATGATCCCGGGGAGCTGTTTTTT.

V usage is TRBV5-1 and J usage is TRBJ1-1; D remains ambiguous. There are 15 residues in the CDR3. The V gene lost 4 bases and the J gene lost 4 bases, with 17 bases spanning the gap. Per the germline V gene, CDR1 is SGHRS and CDR2 is YFSETQ. In DNA, the CDR3 is TGCGCCAGCAGCCCGGTACCCTGGGAAGGCACTGAAGCTTTCTTT. Its translation: CASSPVPWEGTEAFF. The complete variable domain, with remaining parts taken from reference TRBV5-1 and TRBJ1-1, reads KAGVTQTPRYLIKTRGQQVTLSCSPISGHRSVSWYQQTPGQGLQFLFEYFSETQRNKGNFPGRFSGRQFSNSRSEMNVSTLELGDSALYLCASSPVPWEGTEAFFGQGTRLTVV.

The rearrangement joins TRBV14 to TRBJ2-7, with TRBD1 as a possible D gene (6 bases). The CDR3 covers 13 residues. The germline gives CDR1 SGHDN, CDR2 FVKESK. Trimming removed 4 bases at V and 5 bases at J, with 12 bases between. CDR3 nucleotide sequence: TGTGCCAGCAGCCTCACAGGGTATGACGAGCAGTACTTC. Translated: CASSLTGYDEQYF. Combining the CDR3 with reference TRBV14 and TRBJ2-7 gives the whole variable domain EAGVTQFPSHSVIEKGQTVTLRCDPISGHDNLYWYRRVMGKEIKFLLHFVKESKQDESGMPNNRFLAERTGGTYSTLKVQPAELEDSGVYFCASSLTGYDEQYFGPGTRLTVT.